This T cell receptor (beta chain) was obtained from a study of blood T cell repertoires in COVID-19 (dated by TCRdb to about 2020). A note on the overall study: Samples from collaborators originated in the United States, Italy and Spain and spanned both the acute and convalescent phases of COVID-19. Nearly every sample came with metadata listing a de-identified subject ID, COVID-19 status, age in years and sex. A freely available public database, intended as a resource for researchers studying the immune response to SARS-CoV-2, is where the repertoires were released. Samples were obtained from the ongoing ImmuneRACE study (first 160 participants) and from 950 to 1,500 subjects provided by 6 global collaborators. The prospective study material was composed of cDNA or gDNA derived from T cells, B-cell-depleted T cells, or PBMCs. Subjects who had been exposed to COVID-19, were actively infected with it, or had recovered from it provided the deeply sampled blood TCRbeta repertoires that made up the dataset. Where HLA class I and class II types were available, the types were taken from metadata supplied by the sample provider, not from assay-based typing.

Results the study describes overall, beyond this receptor: Clinical and demographic metadata were provided uncurated, with the amount varying by source and participant.

Collaborating institutions collected whole blood in K2EDTA tubes following their own protocols. Collaborator samples were shipped for TCRbeta analysis as frozen whole blood, isolated PBMCs, or DNA extracted from either sample type. From its cysteine to its phenylalanine, the CDR3 spans 14 amino acids. The retained sequence is limited to the CDR3, 42 bases, with the frame set at the first base. V is clipped by 4 bases and J by 1 base, and the sequence between their germline boundaries is 7 bases long. CDR1 MNHEY and CDR2 SVGAGI were looked up in the germline V gene. TCRbeta CDR3 regions were amplified from genomic DNA using the immunoSEQ Assay, a bias-controlled multiplex PCR. The original methods were these. The number of nucleated cells in each sample was estimated by amplification of reference gene primers within the assay. To quantify the absolute abundance of each unique TCRbeta CDR3 rearrangement, sequence reads were collapsed and filtered. For each sample, productive Simpson clonality was calculated as the square root of Simpson's diversity index over productive rearrangements. TCRdb obtained this table from immuneACCESS and retained in-frame rearrangements with V and J assigned. These tables miss some clones; where compared with another copy, unresolved V genes account for less than half of the shortfall, and the remainder is unexplained. That table gives V, J and clone size, and the DNA gave D and trimming. The sample table records 400,000 to 550,000 clones; approximately 90% of these occur just once. The top ten clonotypes cover 4% to 4.5% of the sample.

Of note for this clone: The antigen this receptor binds is unknown. No per-base quality is available; no much larger clone lies one base away.

The clonotype comes from a young woman with acute or convalescent COVID-19. The chain links TRBV6-5 with TRBJ2-2, with no reliable assignment of the D segment. The sample taken for sequencing was peripheral blood. The DNA sequence follows: TGTGCCAGCAGTTTGAACAGGAACACCGGGGAGCTGTTTTTT. Its translation is CASSLNRNTGELFF.